The 3 T cell receptor beta chains below all came from one sample that was sequenced in a study of response to subunit inactivated influenza vaccine. TCRdb passed the RT-PCR reads through MiXCR, listing each CDR3 protein once. The table has around 520,000 distinct CDR3 sequences, around 25% seen once. The input for sequencing was CD4+ T cells sorted from PBMCs, taken 5 days after vaccination. The receptors stem from a man in his fifties who received an inactivated influenza vaccine.

This clonotype was counted only a few times. V usage is TRBV6-1 and J usage is TRBJ1-2, with a possible D match to TRBD1 (5 bases). Between the trimmed V and J ends, which lost 9 bases and 2 bases, there was a span of 16 bases. The CDR3 is 14 amino acids. CDR1 and CDR2 (germline): MNHNS, SASEGT. CDR3 DNA: TGTGCCAGTCGCCTAGGGACGGCCAACTATGGCTACACCTTC. Translated: CASRLGTANYGYTF.

On this clonotype itself: A read error may produce the germline difference seen at one junction end. V and J are TRBV20-1 and TRBJ2-1, with a possible D match to TRBD2 (6 bases). The CDR3 runs 11 residues. Germline V gene data show CDR1 as DFQATT and CDR2 as SNEGSKA (reference sequence). DNA of the CDR3: TGCAGTGCGAACAAGGGACTCCCAAATCTCTTC. Residues: CSANKGLPNLF.

This clonotype was detected once. The V and J genes are TRBV12-3 or TRBV12-4 and TRBJ1-5; D not resolved. Trimming removed 5 bases at V and 5 bases at J, with 13 bases between. CDR3 length equals 14 residues. CDR3 loop: CASSPLGRHQPQHF. CDR3 bases: TGTGCCAGCAGTCCGCTGGGCAGGCATCAGCCCCAGCATTTT.